Following are 32 T cell receptor beta chains from one sample sequenced in a study of cytomegalovirus exposure and HLA in healthy donors. With 60 Vbeta and 13 Jbeta primers, the PCR was carried out. The table came from immunoSEQ multiplex PCR; TCRdb's copy has only in-frame clones and leaves some out. The sample lists about 82,000 clones, about 80% occurring once. Sequences were obtained from PBMCs. The receptors come from a man in his fifties in good health and CMV-seronegative.

This clone appeared a single time. The rearrangement joins TRBV7-2 to TRBJ2-2; TRBD1 aligns across 7 bases. This CDR3 is 16 amino acids long. J was trimmed by 0 bases and V by 1 base; bases with no gene match: 2. Germline V lookup: CDR1 SGHTA, CDR2 FQGNSA. The CDR3 nucleotides read TGTGCCAGCAGCTTAGGTGGACAGGCGAACACCGGGGAGCTGTTTTTT. Translated: CASSLGGQANTGELFF.

The chain carries TRBV19 and TRBJ1-1; 7 bases line up with TRBD1. Germline CDR1 reads LNHDA; CDR2 reads SQIVND (reference sequence). V dropped 5 bases and J dropped 1; count of bases not matched to a gene: 7. The CDR3 consists of 15 residues. CDR3 protein: CASSPRGVGNTEAFF. CDR3 nucleotide sequence: TGTGCCAGTAGTCCCAGGGGGGTTGGGAACACTGAAGCTTTCTTT.

The chain links TRBV27 to TRBJ1-6, with 7 bases identical to TRBD1. With 7 bases clipped from V and 6 bases from J, the junction kept 9 bases outside the gene matches. The CDR3 consists of 15 residues. Germline V gene data show CDR1 as MNHEY and CDR2 as SMNVEV (reference sequence). CDR3 region: CASTRDRVANSPLHF. DNA for the CDR3: TGTGCCAGCACCAGAGACAGGGTAGCTAATTCACCCCTCCACTTT.

This clone has just a few counts. The chain has TRBV6-6 and TRBJ2-3; D perhaps matches TRBD2 (6 bases). Germline V gene lookup returns CDR1 MNHNY and CDR2 SVGAGI (reference sequence). The CDR3 totals 16 residues. Trimming stripped 5 bases from V and 4 bases from J, with 19 bases between. The CDR3 spells CASSRKDGGTPDTQYF. The CDR3 nucleotides are TGTGCCAGCAGTCGTAAAGATGGGGGGACCCCAGATACGCAGTATTTT.

The rearrangement joins TRBV27 to TRBJ1-2; TRBD1 matches 8 bases. The CDR3 loop spans 16 amino acids. Germline lookup yields CDR1 MNHEY and CDR2 SMNVEV (reference sequence). Unmatched junction bases numbered 17, after V lost 10 bases and J lost 4 bases. In nucleotides, the CDR3 is TGTGCCAACCGCACCACCTGGACAGGGAAGGGCTATGGCTACACCTTC. It is translated as CANRTTWTGKGYGYTF.

The J gene is TRBJ1-4, the V gene TRBV9, with a weak D call TRBD1 (5 bases). The CDR3 contains 16 residues. CDR1 is SGDLS and CDR2 is YYNGEE in the germline V gene. Between the trimmed V and J ends, which lost 0 bases and 6 bases, there was a span of 15 bases. The CDR3 region has the DNA TGTGCCAGCAGCGTAGCTCTAGGGGCCGCGGATGAAAAACTGTTTTTT. Residues: CASSVALGAADEKLFF.

The V gene is TRBV7-6, the J gene TRBJ2-3; D gene unclear. The CDR3 is 15 amino acids. Germline CDR1 and CDR2: SGHVS and FNYEAQ. V lost 3 bases and J 7 bases, leaving 17 bases between the germline ends. The CDR3 protein is CASSFSDDLVYTQYF. The CDR3 region has the DNA TGTGCCAGCAGCTTCTCAGATGATCTTGTGTATACGCAGTATTTT.

V is TRBV6-5 and J is TRBJ1-1; 8 bases line up with TRBD1. Trimming removed 6 bases from V and 4 bases from J; junction bases left unmatched: 10. This CDR3 is built from 15 residues. CDR1 is MNHEY and CDR2 is SVGAGI in the germline V gene. The CDR3 is CASSPTDRATTEAFF. The CDR3, as DNA: TGTGCCAGCAGCCCCACGGACAGGGCGACCACTGAAGCTTTCTTT.

This clone was found once. This sequence joins TRBV21-1 and TRBJ2-7; the table calls TRBD2, which could not be checked here. TRBV21-1 counts as a pseudogene. The CDR3 covers 15 residues. CDR3 nucleotides: TGTGCCAGCGAGAGGGCTTTTAGTAAGGAATCCGAGCAGTACTTC. Protein product: CASERAFSKESEQYF.

This clone was seen only once. The V and J genes are TRBV19 and TRBJ2-3, with 8 positions matching TRBD1. Germline V gives CDR1 LNHDA, CDR2 SQIVND (reference sequence). The V gene end was trimmed by 7 bases and the J gene end by 6 bases; junction bases not matched to a gene: 12. The CDR3 runs to 15 residues. DNA of the CDR3: TGTGCCAGTAATGCAGGGGGCCTAGGTCTCGATACGCAGTATTTT. Translation: CASNAGGLGLDTQYF. The complete variable domain, with remaining parts taken from reference TRBV19 and TRBJ2-3, reads DGGITQSPKYLFRKEGQNVTLSCEQNLNHDAMYWYRQDPGQGLRLIYYSQIVNDFQKGDIAEGYSVSREKKESFPLTVTSAQKNPTAFYLCASNAGGLGLDTQYFGPGTRLTVL.

V usage is TRBV30 and J usage is TRBJ1-2; D is possibly TRBD1 (5 bases). Deletions cut 3 bases from V and 0 bases from J, with 11 bases between. Germline CDR1 and CDR2: GTSNPN and SVGIG (reference sequence). This CDR3 region has 14 residues. In DNA form, the CDR3 reads TGTGCCTGGAGGGGACTCCTAGCTAACTATGGCTACACCTTC. This encodes CAWRGLLANYGYTF.

J is TRBJ2-7 and V is TRBV13, with 7 positions matching TRBD1. This CDR3 is 16 amino acids long. V shed 2 bases, J shed 5 bases, and the junction held 12 bases outside the gene matches. The germline V gene encodes CDR1 PRHDT and CDR2 FYEKMQ (reference sequence). CDR3 sequence: CASSLRTGRLKNEQYF. In DNA form, the CDR3 reads TGTGCCAGCAGCTTAAGGACAGGCAGGTTGAAGAACGAGCAGTACTTC.

CDR3 amino acids: CASSQDEGQGYGYTF. CDR3 DNA sequence: TGCGCCAGCAGCCAAGACGAAGGACAGGGCTATGGCTACACCTTC. The rearrangement links TRBV4-3 to TRBJ1-2; 8 nucleotides align to TRBD1. The length of the CDR3 is 15 residues. Germline V gene data show CDR1 as LGHNA and CDR2 as YSLEER. With 0 bases clipped from V and 4 bases from J, the junction kept 4 bases outside the gene matches.

The gene calls are TRBV9 and TRBJ2-7, with D tentatively TRBD2 (6 bases). This CDR3 has 16 residues. V lost 1 base and J 6 bases, leaving 20 bases between the germline ends. Germline V gene lookup returns CDR1 SGDLS and CDR2 YYNGEE. CDR3 sequence: CASSVRASGLGGEQYF. CDR3 nucleotides: TGTGCCAGCAGCGTAAGGGCCTCAGGACTCGGGGGCGAGCAGTACTTC.

The genes are TRBV9 and TRBJ2-6, with 9 bases fitting TRBD1. The CDR3 extends over 18 amino acids. Germline V gene sequence: CDR1 SGDLS, CDR2 YYNGEE. V lost 4 bases to trimming and J lost 4 bases; unmatched junction nucleotides: 12. In DNA form, the CDR3 reads TGTGCCAGCAGCCCACAGGGGGCGGGGGTTGGAGGGGCCAACGTCCTGACTTTC. Translating gives CASSPQGAGVGGANVLTF.

This clone was observed a few times. The chain has TRBV11-1 and TRBJ2-2, with D perhaps TRBD2 (5 bases). The CDR3 spans 15 residues. The V and J ends lost 3 bases and 1 base respectively, with 9 bases between them. In germline, CDR1 is SGHAT, CDR2 FQDESV (reference sequence). The CDR3 sequence: CASSFRGLNTGELFF. For the CDR3, the DNA is TGTGCCAGCAGCTTCCGCGGACTGAACACCGGGGAGCTGTTTTTT.

The V gene is TRBV28, the J gene TRBJ2-1; the match to TRBD1 covers 9 bases. Germline V CDR1 and CDR2: MDHEN, SYDVKM. After removal of 6 bases from V and 5 bases from J, the junction contained 8 bases not matched to a gene. The CDR3 is made up of 15 amino acids. CDR3 DNA: TGTGCCAGCAGCAGACGACAGGGGGTCCACAATGAGCAGTTCTTC. This codes for CASSRRQGVHNEQFF.

V is TRBV27 and J is TRBJ2-7, with TRBD1 identical over 8 bases. This CDR3 has 15 amino acids. After removal of 7 bases from V and 5 bases from J, the junction contained 13 bases not matched to a gene. Germline V lookup: CDR1 MNHEY, CDR2 SMNVEV (reference sequence). CDR3 sequence: CASTPGTGGSHEQYF. CDR3 bases: TGTGCCAGCACCCCGGGCACAGGGGGGTCCCACGAGCAGTACTTC.

The chain employs TRBV29-1 and TRBJ1-4, with 12 bases aligning to TRBD1. This CDR3 region has 15 residues. V gave up 7 bases and J gave up 5 bases; unmatched junction bases: 8. From germline, CDR1 is SQVTM and CDR2 ANQGSEA. The CDR3: CSAGQGAPWNEKLFF. DNA for the CDR3: TGCAGCGCGGGACAGGGGGCGCCCTGGAATGAAAAACTGTTTTTT.

The chain employs TRBV15 and TRBJ2-7; 9 nucleotides agree with TRBD1. This CDR3 is 13 amino acids long. With 5 bases clipped from V and 5 bases from J, the junction kept 4 bases outside the gene matches. CDR1 and CDR2 (germline): LNHNV, YYDKDF (reference sequence). CDR3: CATSRDRVNEQYF. CDR3 DNA sequence: TGTGCCACCAGCCGGGACAGGGTCAACGAGCAGTACTTC.

The chain carries TRBV9 and TRBJ2-7; D possibly corresponds to TRBD1 (5 bases). Germline V gene data show CDR1 as SGDLS and CDR2 as YYNGEE. The length of the CDR3 is 14 residues. The V and J ends lost 0 bases and 6 bases respectively, with 13 bases between them. CDR3: CASSVDQGGIEQYF. The CDR3 DNA reads TGTGCCAGCAGCGTAGACCAGGGTGGCATCGAGCAGTACTTC.

This clone has a handful of counts. V is TRBV5-5 and J is TRBJ1-1; TRBD1 matches at 8 bases. This CDR3 is built from 17 residues. In germline, CDR1 is SGHKS, CDR2 YYEKEE (reference sequence). V trimming: 4 bases; J trimming: 0 bases; junction bases outside the gene matches: 11. CDR3 amino acids: CASSPTWVTGVNTEAFF. CDR3 sequence (DNA): TGTGCCAGCAGCCCCACCTGGGTGACAGGGGTGAACACTGAAGCTTTCTTT.

This clone was seen a handful of times. The V gene is TRBV4-3, the J gene TRBJ2-7, with a possible D match to TRBD1 (6 bases). Germline loops: CDR1 LGHNA, CDR2 YSLEER. The CDR3 covers 16 residues. Trimming pared 0 bases from V and 2 bases from J, leaving 14 bases between. CDR3: CASSQDYGTKAYEQYF. CDR3 bases: TGCGCCAGCAGCCAAGATTACGGGACAAAGGCCTACGAGCAGTACTTC.

Here the CDR3 DNA reads TGTGCCAGCAGGTGGACGGGGGGAGAACCCCAGCATTTT. Its protein is CASRWTGGEPQHF. J is TRBJ1-5 and V is TRBV6-5; TRBD1 might be the D (5 bases). Germline V gene lookup returns CDR1 MNHEY and CDR2 SVGAGI. The CDR3 sequence is 13 residues long. V was pared by 6 bases and J by 10 bases, with 16 bases between.

V gene TRBV4-2 combines with J gene TRBJ1-1; D not resolved. Trimming shortened V by 4 bases and J by 4 bases, and 16 bases separated the two germline ends. Germline CDR1 reads LGHNA; CDR2 reads YNFKEQ. The CDR3 totals 15 residues. Written as DNA, the CDR3 is TGTGCCAGCAGCCCGGGAGACCGCGAAGTCACTGAAGCTTTCTTT. Amino acid sequence: CASSPGDREVTEAFF.

The genes are TRBV6-4 and TRBJ2-1; a possible D gene is TRBD1 (6 bases). The V end lost 4 bases, the J end lost 3 bases, and 13 bases lay between the germline ends. Germline V lookup: CDR1 MRHNA, CDR2 SNTAGT. The CDR3 covers 15 residues. The CDR3 is CASSVSRGDYNEQFF. The CDR3 coding sequence is TGTGCCAGCAGTGTAAGCAGGGGCGACTACAATGAGCAGTTCTTC.

This sequence joins TRBV27 and TRBJ2-3, with 7 bases matching TRBD1. Germline-derived CDR1 and CDR2 are MNHEY and SMNVEV (reference sequence). J lost 1 base, V lost 2 bases, and 0 bases had no gene match. This CDR3 contains 14 residues. The CDR3 coding sequence is TGTGCCAGCAGTTTAGGGACAGGCACAGATACGCAGTATTTT. It specifies CASSLGTGTDTQYF.

This clone has just a few counts. V usage is TRBV2 and J usage is TRBJ1-2; no definite D call. Trimming took 7 bases from V and 0 from J, leaving 9 bases between them. The CDR3 extends over 13 amino acids. CDR1 and CDR2 from the germline V gene are SNHLY and FYNNEI. CDR3 sequence: CASTGTANYGYTF. CDR3 sequence (DNA): TGTGCCAGCACCGGCACAGCTAACTATGGCTACACCTTC.

J is TRBJ2-2 and V is TRBV11-2; D is uncertain. The CDR3 sequence is 13 residues long. The V end lost 6 bases, the J end lost 3 bases, and 8 bases lay between the germline ends. Germline loops: CDR1 SGHAT, CDR2 FQNNGV. The CDR3 DNA follows: TGTGCCAGCAGTCGCGGTTACACCGGGGAGCTGTTTTTT. It yields the protein CASSRGYTGELFF.

The gene calls are TRBV7-3 and TRBJ1-1; 8 nucleotides line up with TRBD1. The CDR3 is made up of 13 amino acids. The V and J ends lost 6 bases and 3 bases, in that order; junction bases with no gene match: 3. The germline CDR1 and CDR2 sequences are SGHTA and FQGTGA. CDR3 sequence reads: CASRVDRDTEAFF. The CDR3 region has the DNA TGTGCCAGCAGGGTGGACAGGGACACTGAAGCTTTCTTT.

The CDR3 DNA reads as TGTGCCAGCAGCTTAAACGGGGACAGGGGGACTTCACCCCTCCACTTT. Residues: CASSLNGDRGTSPLHF. This chain uses TRBV7-8 with TRBJ1-6, with 11 positions matching TRBD1. This CDR3 region has 16 residues. V lost 2 bases to trimming and J lost 9 bases; unmatched junction nucleotides: 6. Germline CDR1 and CDR2: SGHVS and FQNEAQ.

The V gene is TRBV7-9, the J gene TRBJ2-3; TRBD2 might be the D (6 bases). This CDR3 has 14 residues. Per germline, CDR1 SEHNR and CDR2 FQNEAQ (reference sequence). Trimming left V 1 base short and J 6 bases short, with 11 bases between. The CDR3 here is CASSLDGAGDTQYF. The CDR3 DNA reads as TGTGCCAGCAGCTTAGACGGGGCGGGGGATACGCAGTATTTT.